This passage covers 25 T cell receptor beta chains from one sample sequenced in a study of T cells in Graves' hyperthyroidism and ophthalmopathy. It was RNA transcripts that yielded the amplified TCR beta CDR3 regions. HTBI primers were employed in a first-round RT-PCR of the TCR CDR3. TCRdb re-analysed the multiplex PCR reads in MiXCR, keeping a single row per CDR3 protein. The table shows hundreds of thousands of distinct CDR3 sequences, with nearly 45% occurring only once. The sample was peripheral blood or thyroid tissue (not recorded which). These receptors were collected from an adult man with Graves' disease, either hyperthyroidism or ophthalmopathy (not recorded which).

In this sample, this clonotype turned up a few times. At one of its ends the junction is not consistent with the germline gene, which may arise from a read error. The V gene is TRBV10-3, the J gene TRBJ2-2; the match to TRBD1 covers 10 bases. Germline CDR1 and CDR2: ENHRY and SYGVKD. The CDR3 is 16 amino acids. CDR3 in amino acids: CASSQPRTGGTGELFF. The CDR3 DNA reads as TGTGCCAGCAGTCAACCACGGACAGGGGGCACCGGGGAGCTGTTTTTT.

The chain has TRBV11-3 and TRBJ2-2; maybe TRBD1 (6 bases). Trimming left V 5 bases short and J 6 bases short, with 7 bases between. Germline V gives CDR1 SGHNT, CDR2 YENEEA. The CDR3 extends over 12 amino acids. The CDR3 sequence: CASSRTAGELFF. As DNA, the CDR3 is TGTGCCAGCAGCCGGACAGCCGGGGAGCTGTTTTTT.

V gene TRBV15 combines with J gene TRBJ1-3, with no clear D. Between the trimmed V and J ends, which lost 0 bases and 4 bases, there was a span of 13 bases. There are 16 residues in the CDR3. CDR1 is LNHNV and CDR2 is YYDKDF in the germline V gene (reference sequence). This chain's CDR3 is CATSRDGRARGNTIYF. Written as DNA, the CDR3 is TGTGCCACCAGCAGAGACGGGAGGGCAAGAGGAAACACCATATATTTT.

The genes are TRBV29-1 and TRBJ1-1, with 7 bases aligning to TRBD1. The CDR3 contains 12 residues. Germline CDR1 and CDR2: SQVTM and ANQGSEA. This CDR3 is CISNAGGTEAFF. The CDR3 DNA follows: TGCATCTCCAACGCAGGGGGCACTGAAGCTTTCTTT. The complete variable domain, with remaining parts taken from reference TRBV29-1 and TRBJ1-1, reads SAVISQKPSRDICQRGTSLTIQCQVDSQVTMMFWYRQQPGQSLTLIATANQGSEATYESGFVIDKFPISRPNLTFSTLTVSNMSPEDSSIYLCISNAGGTEAFFGQGTRLTVV.

The CDR3 loop is CASSGEGYQPQHF. Written as DNA, the CDR3 is TGCGCCAGCAGTGGGGAGGGCTATCAGCCCCAGCATTTT. V usage is TRBV10-1 and J usage is TRBJ1-5; D is unresolved. CDR1 is WNHNN, CDR2 SYGVQD, per germline (reference sequence). The CDR3 consists of 13 residues. The V end lost 4 bases, the J end lost 5 bases, and 9 bases lay between the germline ends.

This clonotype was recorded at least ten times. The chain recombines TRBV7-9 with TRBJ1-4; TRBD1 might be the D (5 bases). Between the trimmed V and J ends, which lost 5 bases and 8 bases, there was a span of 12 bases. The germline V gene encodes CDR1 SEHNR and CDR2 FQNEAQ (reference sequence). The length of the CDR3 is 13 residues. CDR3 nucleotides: TGTGCCAGCAGCAGGGGACCAGGGGAAAAACTGTTTTTT. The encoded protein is CASSRGPGEKLFF.

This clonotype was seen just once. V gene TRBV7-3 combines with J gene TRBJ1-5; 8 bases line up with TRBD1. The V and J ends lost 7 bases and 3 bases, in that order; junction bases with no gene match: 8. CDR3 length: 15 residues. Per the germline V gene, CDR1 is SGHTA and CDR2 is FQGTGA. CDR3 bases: TGTGCCAGCACCTGGGACAGGAGGAACAATCAGCCCCAGCATTTT. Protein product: CASTWDRRNNQPQHF.

CDR3 in DNA: TGCGCCAGCAGCCAAGATTCACAGGCCTATGGCTACACCTTC. Its translation is CASSQDSQAYGYTF. The J gene is TRBJ1-2, the V gene TRBV4-1; weak D call: TRBD1 (5 bases). The length of the CDR3 is 14 residues. Trimming cost V 0 bases and J 4 bases, with 9 bases left between them. Germline CDR1 MGHRA, CDR2 YSYEKL.

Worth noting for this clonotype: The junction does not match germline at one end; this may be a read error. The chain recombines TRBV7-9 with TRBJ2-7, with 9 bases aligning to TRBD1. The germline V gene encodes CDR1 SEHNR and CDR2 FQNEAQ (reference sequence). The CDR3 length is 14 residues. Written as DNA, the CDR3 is TGTGCTAGCAGCTTGGGGACAGGGCGGAACGAGCAGTACTTC. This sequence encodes CASSLGTGRNEQYF. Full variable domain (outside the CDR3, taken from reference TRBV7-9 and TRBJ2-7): DTGVSQNPRHKITKRGQNVTFRCDPISEHNRLYWYRQTLGQGPEFLTYFQNEAQLEKSRLLSDRFSAERPKGSFSTLEIQRTEQGDSAMYLCASSLGTGRNEQYFGPGTRLTVT.

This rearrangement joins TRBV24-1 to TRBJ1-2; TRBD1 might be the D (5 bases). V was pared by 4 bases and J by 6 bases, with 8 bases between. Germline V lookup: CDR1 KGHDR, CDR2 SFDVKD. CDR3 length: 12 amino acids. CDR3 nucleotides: TGTGCCACCAGTGACAGGGTAGATGGCTACACCTTC. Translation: CATSDRVDGYTF.

The CDR3 nucleotides are TGCTGCGCGGTTGGGCAGGGACCGCCTAATGAAAAACTGTTTTTT. Translated: CCAVGQGPPNEKLFF. The rearrangement links TRBV29-1 to TRBJ1-4; maybe TRBD1 (5 bases). CDR1 is SQVTM and CDR2 is ANQGSEA in the germline V gene. CDR3 length: 15 amino acids.

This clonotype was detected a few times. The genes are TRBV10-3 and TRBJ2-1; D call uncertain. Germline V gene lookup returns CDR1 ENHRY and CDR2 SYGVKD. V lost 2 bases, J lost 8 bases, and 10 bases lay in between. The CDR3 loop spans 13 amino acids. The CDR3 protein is CAISEGRTDEQFF. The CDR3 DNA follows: TGTGCCATCAGTGAGGGTAGGACGGATGAGCAGTTCTTC.

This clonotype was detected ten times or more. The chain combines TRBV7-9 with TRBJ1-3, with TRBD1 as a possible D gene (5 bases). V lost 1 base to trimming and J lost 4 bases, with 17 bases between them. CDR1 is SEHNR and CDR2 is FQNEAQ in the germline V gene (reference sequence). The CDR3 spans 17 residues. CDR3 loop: CASSLGGRGVRGNTIYF. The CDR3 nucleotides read TGTGCCAGCAGCTTAGGCGGACGGGGGGTGAGAGGAAACACCATATATTTT.

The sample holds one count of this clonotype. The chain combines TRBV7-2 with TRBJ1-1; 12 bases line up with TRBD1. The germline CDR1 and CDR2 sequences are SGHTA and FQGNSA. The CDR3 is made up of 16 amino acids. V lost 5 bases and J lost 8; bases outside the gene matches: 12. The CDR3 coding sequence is TGTGCCAGCAGCCCCTCGGGGACAGGGGGCGGCGTAGAAGCTTTCTTT. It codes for CASSPSGTGGGVEAFF.

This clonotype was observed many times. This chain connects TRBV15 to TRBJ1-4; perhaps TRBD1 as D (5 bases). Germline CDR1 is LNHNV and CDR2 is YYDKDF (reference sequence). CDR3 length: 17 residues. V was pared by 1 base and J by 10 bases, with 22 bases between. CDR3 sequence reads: CATSRGEAGTILGKLFF. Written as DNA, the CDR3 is TGTGCCACCAGCAGAGGAGAAGCCGGGACGATATTGGGAAAACTGTTTTTT.

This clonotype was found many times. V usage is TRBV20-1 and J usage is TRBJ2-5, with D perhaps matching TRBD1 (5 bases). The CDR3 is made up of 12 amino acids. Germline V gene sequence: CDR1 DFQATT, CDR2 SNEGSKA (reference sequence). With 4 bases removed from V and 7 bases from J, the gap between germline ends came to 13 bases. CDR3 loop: CSATAGPGTQYF. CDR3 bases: TGCAGTGCTACGGCAGGGCCGGGGACCCAGTACTTC.

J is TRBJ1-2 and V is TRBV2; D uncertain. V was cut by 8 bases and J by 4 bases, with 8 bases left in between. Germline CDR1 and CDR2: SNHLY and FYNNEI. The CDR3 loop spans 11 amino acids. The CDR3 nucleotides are TGTGCCAGCCCCTTAATCTATGGCTACACCTTC. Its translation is CASPLIYGYTF.

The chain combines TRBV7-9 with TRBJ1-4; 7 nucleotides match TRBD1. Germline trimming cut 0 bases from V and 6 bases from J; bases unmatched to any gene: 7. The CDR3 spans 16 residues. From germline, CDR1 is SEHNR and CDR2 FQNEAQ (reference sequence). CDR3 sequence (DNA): TGTGCCAGCAGCTTAGCCCCGACAGGGTTGGATGAAAAACTGTTTTTT. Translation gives CASSLAPTGLDEKLFF.

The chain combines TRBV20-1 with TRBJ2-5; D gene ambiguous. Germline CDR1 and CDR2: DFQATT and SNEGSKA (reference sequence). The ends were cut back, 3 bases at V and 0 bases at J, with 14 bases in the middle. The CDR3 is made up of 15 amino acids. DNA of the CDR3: TGCAGTGCTAGTCCCCAGACAAGAAACCAAGAGACCCAGTACTTC. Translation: CSASPQTRNQETQYF.

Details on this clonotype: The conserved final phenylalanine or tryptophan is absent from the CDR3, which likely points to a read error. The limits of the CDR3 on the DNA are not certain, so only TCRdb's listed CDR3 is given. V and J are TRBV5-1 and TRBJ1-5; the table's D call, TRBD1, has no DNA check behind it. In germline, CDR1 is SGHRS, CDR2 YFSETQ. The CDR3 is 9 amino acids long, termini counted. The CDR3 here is CASSETGTG.

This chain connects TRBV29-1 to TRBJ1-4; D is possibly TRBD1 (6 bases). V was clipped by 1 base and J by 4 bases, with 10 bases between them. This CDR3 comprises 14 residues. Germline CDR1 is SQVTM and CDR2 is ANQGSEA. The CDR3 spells CSVEGAGVNEKLFF. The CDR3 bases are TGCAGCGTTGAAGGGGCAGGGGTTAATGAAAAACTGTTTTTT.

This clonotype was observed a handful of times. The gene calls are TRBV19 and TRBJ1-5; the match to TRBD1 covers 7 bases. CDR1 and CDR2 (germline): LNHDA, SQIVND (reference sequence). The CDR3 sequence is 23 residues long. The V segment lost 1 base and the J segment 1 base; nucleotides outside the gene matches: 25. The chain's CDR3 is CASSIATHRQGPGGYISNQPQHF. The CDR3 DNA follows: TGTGCCAGTAGTATAGCAACCCATCGGCAGGGGCCAGGGGGTTATATAAGCAATCAGCCCCAGCATTTT.

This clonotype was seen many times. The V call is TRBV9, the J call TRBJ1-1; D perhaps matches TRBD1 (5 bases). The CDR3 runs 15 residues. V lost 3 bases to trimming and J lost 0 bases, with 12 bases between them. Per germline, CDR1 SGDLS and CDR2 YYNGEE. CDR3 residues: CASSARDGLNTEAFF. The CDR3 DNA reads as TGTGCCAGCAGCGCTAGGGACGGACTGAACACTGAAGCTTTCTTT. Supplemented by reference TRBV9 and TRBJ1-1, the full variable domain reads DSGVTQTPKHLITATGQRVTLRCSPRSGDLSVYWYQQSLDQGLQFLIQYYNGEERAKGNILERFSAQQFPDLHSELNLSSLELGDSALYFCASSARDGLNTEAFFGQGTRLTVV.

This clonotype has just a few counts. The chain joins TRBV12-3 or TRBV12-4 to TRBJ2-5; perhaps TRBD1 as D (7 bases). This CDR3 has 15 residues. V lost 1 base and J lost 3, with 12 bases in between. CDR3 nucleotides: TGTGCCAGCAGTTTAGGGAGGGGGCGTGAAGAGACCCAGTACTTC. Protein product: CASSLGRGREETQYF.

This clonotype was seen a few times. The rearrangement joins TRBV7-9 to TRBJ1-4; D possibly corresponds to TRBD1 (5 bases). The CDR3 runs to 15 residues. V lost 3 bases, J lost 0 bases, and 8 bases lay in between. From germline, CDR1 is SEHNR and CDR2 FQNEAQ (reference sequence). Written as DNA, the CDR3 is TGTGCCAGCAGCTTGACGACAGCAACTAATGAAAAACTGTTTTTT. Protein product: CASSLTTATNEKLFF. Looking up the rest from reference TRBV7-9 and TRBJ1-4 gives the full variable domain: DTGVSQNPRHKITKRGQNVTFRCDPISEHNRLYWYRQTLGQGPEFLTYFQNEAQLEKSRLLSDRFSAERPKGSFSTLEIQRTEQGDSAMYLCASSLTTATNEKLFFGSGTQLSVL.